This T cell receptor beta chain emerged from a study of cytomegalovirus exposure and HLA in healthy donors. Study observations and caveats: A later analysis showed HLA-associated TCR beta chains outstripping equally common others in clonal expansion.

The donors comprised healthy bone marrow donors. PCR employed 60 Vbeta and 13 Jbeta primers. Profiled with immunoSEQ multiplex PCR; TCRdb holds only in-frame clones, not every one. The sample contains 160,000 or so clones, 60% to 80% of which appear only once. Details on this clone: What it binds is unknown.

Per the germline V gene, CDR1 is MNHEY and CDR2 is SMNVEV (reference sequence). The CDR3 is 15 residues long. The trim removed 5 bases at V and 4 bases at J, leaving 5 bases unmatched. J is TRBJ2-1 and V is TRBV27, with 10 bases that match TRBD2. The specimen was PBMCs. This receptor was obtained from a man aged 40-49 years in good health and CMV-seropositive. CDR3 DNA: TGTGCCAGCAGTCGGTCAGCGGGAGGGTACAATGAGCAGTTCTTC. This codes for CASSRSAGGYNEQFF.